These T cell receptor beta chains were read from a single sample in a study of blood T cell repertoires in COVID-19. This table comes from immunoSEQ multiplex PCR, and its TCRdb copy is limited to in-frame clones, with some not included. The data hold tens of thousands of clones, with more than 70% observed a single time. The sequenced sample consisted of peripheral blood. The receptors were gathered from a woman of 80 years or more with acute or convalescent COVID-19. Each CDR3 is given with its conserved first and last residue. D genes are given only for firm matches. The size entry is marked missing in some rows and otherwise reads once, few, many or a size class.

len	abundance	d_gene	v_gene	j_gene	CDR3nt	CDR3aa
15	few	TRBD2	TRBV11-3	TRBJ2-1	TGTGCCAGCAGCCTCGGGACTAGCGGGAATAGTGAGCAGTTCTTC	CASSLGTSGNSEQFF
14	.	.	TRBV5-1	TRBJ2-3	TGCGCCAGCAGCTTGGGACAAAGCACAGATACGCAGTATTTT	CASSLGQSTDTQYF
18	.	TRBD1	TRBV9	TRBJ2-3	TGTGCCAGCAGCGTACGACCCCGGGACAGCCTCGTCCCAGATACGCAGTATTTT	CASSVRPRDSLVPDTQYF
16	.	.	TRBV7-7	TRBJ1-4	TGTGCTAGCAGCCGACGGGGACACCAAACTAATGAAAAACTGTTTTTT	CASSRRGHQTNEKLFF
12	.	.	TRBV5-4	TRBJ1-1	TGTGCCAGCAGCGGCGGGGGCCCTGAAGCTTTCTTT	CASSGGGPEAFF
12	.	TRBD1	TRBV30	TRBJ2-3	TGTGCCTGGAGTACGACAGGGGATACGCAGTATTTT	CAWSTTGDTQYF
12	.	.	TRBV12-3/TRBV12-4	TRBJ1-6	TGTGCCAGCACCAAGGAGACGTCACCCCTCCACTTT	CASTKETSPLHF
15	.	TRBD2	TRBV10-1	TRBJ2-2	TGCGCCAGCCCCCGGCTAGCGGGGTGTCCCGGGGAGCTGTTTTTT	CASPRLAGCPGELFF
17	.	TRBD2	TRBV5-4	TRBJ2-3	TGTGCCAGCAGCTCAGTCCTAACTAGCGGAAGCACAGATACGCAGTATTTT	CASSSVLTSGSTDTQYF
17	.	TRBD1	TRBV10-3	TRBJ1-2	TGTGCCATCAGTGAGTACCAACTGGGACAGGGTACGGATGGCTACACCTTC	CAISEYQLGQGTDGYTF
12	.	.	TRBV5-6	TRBJ2-2	TGTGCCAGCAGCTTGGCGGGGGGGGAGCTGTTTTTT	CASSLAGGELFF